The clone carrying this TCR beta chain was seen once. The antigen remains undetermined. The entry originates in a study of OX40 agonist ivuxolimab in advanced cancers. Study-wide points: Among T cells, CD8+ cells averaged more expanded clones than CD4+ cells.

The CDR3 runs 13 residues. From germline, CDR1 is SGHTA and CDR2 FQGNSA. V dropped 4 bases and J dropped 11 bases, with 14 bases sitting between them. Here immunoSEQ multiplex PCR was the method, and the copy in TCRdb shows in-frame clones only, minus some. The sample comprises about 82,000 clones, roughly 90% of which are singletons, and approximately 2.5% rests with the top ten. This chain connects TRBV7-2 to TRBJ2-2; the D gene is possibly TRBD1 (5 bases). The receptor's source is an adult with an advanced solid tumor such as melanoma, head and neck, liver or kidney cancer. The input for sequencing was CD4+ or CD8+ T cells sorted from blood, taken in a trial of the OX40 agonist ivuxolimab. CDR3 DNA: TGTGCCAGCAGCTCTGGACATCGGTTCGAGCTGTTTTTT. Translated, it gives CASSSGHRFELFF.